Following are 20 T cell receptor beta chains from one sample sequenced in a study of tissue T cells after allogeneic stem cell transplantation. Assay used: immunoSEQ multiplex PCR; TCRdb lists only in-frame clones, some missing. The repertoire consists of 20,000 to 25,000 clones, with roughly three quarters occurring once and the leading ten covering about 0.41%. Sequencing was done on a sample of blood. Receptor source: a female BALB/c mouse in good health. This strain has MHC haplotype H2-d.

This clone was counted a few times. Mouse names are used for the genes. The read falls 1 residue short of the CDR3 end, and the missing part is taken from the germline J gene. The V gene is TRBV4, the J gene TRBJ2-7; D call uncertain. CDR3 length: 13 residues. Trimming left V 4 bases short and J 3 bases short, with 10 bases between. Germline assignment: CDR1 LGHDT and CDR2 YNNKQL (reference sequence). Here the CDR3 reads CASSWAGVYEQYF. CDR3 DNA (partial): TGTGCCAGCAGCTGGGCAGGAGTCTATGAACAGTAC.

In the case of this clone: The gene symbols are mouse symbols. Coverage ceases 1 residue before the CDR3 finishes, and the germline J gene fills in the end. The chain has TRBV31 and TRBJ1-6; 7 bases match TRBD1. TRBJ1-6 is noted as an ORF with a role that remains uncertain. The germline V gene has CDR1 GKSSPN and CDR2 SITVG. Trimming at V came to 0 bases and at J to 8 bases, leaving 4 bases not matched to a gene. CDR3 length equals 14 residues. CDR3 region: CAWSLFGTDSPLYF. CDR3 DNA, as far as it was read: TGTGCCTGGAGTCTATTCGGGACAGATTCGCCCCTCTAC.

A remark on this clone: The gene names given are mouse names. With the read ending 1 residue before the CDR3 end, the germline J gene is used to fill in that end. This chain links TRBV29 with TRBJ1-3; 7 bases align to TRBD1. J gave up 1 base and V 7 bases, and 1 base lay outside the gene matches. The CDR3 is 13 residues long. CDR1 and CDR2 from the germline V gene are MSHET and SYDVDS. The CDR3 loop reads CASKQGSGNTLYF. The covered CDR3 bases are TGTGCTAGCAAACAGGGGTCTGGAAATACGCTCTAT. The full variable domain, its missing parts supplied by reference TRBV29 and TRBJ1-3, is DMKVTQMPRYLIKRMGENVLLECGQDMSHETMYWYRQDPGLGLQLIYISYDVDSNSEGDIPKGYRVSRKKREHFSLILDSAKTNQTSVYFCASKQGSGNTLYFGEGSRLIVV.

About this clone: The gene names here belong to mouse. The CDR3 end falls 1 residue outside the read, so it is completed with the germline J gene. The chain joins TRBV19 to TRBJ1-3; D not resolved. The germline gives CDR1 FNHDT, CDR2 SITEND (reference sequence). Trimming took off 7 bases at V and 0 bases at J, with 8 bases between the two ends. CDR3 size: 13 residues. The part of the CDR3 DNA that was read is TGTGCCAGCCGGGGATATTCTGGAAATACGCTCTAT. It codes for CASRGYSGNTLY. The CDR3 in its entirety is CASRGYSGNTLYF.

Remarks on this clone: Gene labels here are mouse ones. Sequencing ends 1 residue short of the CDR3 end; the germline J gene provides the rest. In the same sample, other DNA sequences code for this CDR3. The rearrangement links TRBV19 to TRBJ2-7; no clear D gene. From germline, CDR1 is FNHDT and CDR2 SITEND (reference sequence). The CDR3 runs 11 residues. V lost 3 bases, J lost 4 bases, and 5 bases lay in between. The DNA read from the CDR3 is TGTGCCAGCAGTAGGGGATATGAACAGTAC. Its protein is CASSRGYEQY. The whole CDR3 protein reads CASSRGYEQYF.

A remark on this clone: The gene names here belong to mouse. The CDR3 sequence: CASSRLGGNYAEQFF. CDR3 DNA, as far as it was read: TGTGCCAGCAGTCGACTGGGGGGTAACTATGCTGAGCAGTTC. The genes are TRBV19 and TRBJ2-1; 10 bases are a match to TRBD2. The read comes to an end 1 residue before the CDR3 does, leaving the germline J gene to fill in the end. J lost 0 bases, V lost 4 bases, and 1 base had no gene match. This CDR3 has 15 residues. CDR1 is FNHDT, CDR2 SITEND, per germline (reference sequence).

On this clone itself: Mouse germline and gene names are used. Read data end 1 residue before the CDR3 end; the end is taken from the germline J gene. The same CDR3 can be traced to other DNA sequences in this sample. The rearrangement links TRBV19 to TRBJ2-4; 12 bases agree with TRBD2. The CDR3 is made up of 16 amino acids. CDR1 is FNHDT, CDR2 SITEND, per germline (reference sequence). V shed 2 bases and J 2 bases; nucleotides not matched to a gene: 3. This CDR3 reads CASSIGTGGHQNTLYF. The CDR3 bases that were read are TGTGCCAGCAGTATTGGGACTGGGGGGCATCAAAACACCTTGTAC. The entire variable domain, with the rest obtained from reference TRBV19 and TRBJ2-4, is as follows: GGIITQTPKFLIGQEGQKLTLKCQQNFNHDTMYWYRQDSGKGLRLIYYSITENDLQKGDLSEGYDASREKKSSFSLTVTSAQKNEMAVFLCASSIGTGGHQNTLYFGAGTRLSVL.

In regard to this clone: Gene and germline names: mouse. The read gets to within 1 residue of the CDR3 end, and the germline J gene fills in the rest. V usage is TRBV13-2 and J usage is TRBJ2-7; 7 bases map to TRBD2. CDR1 NNHNN and CDR2 SYGAGS come from the germline V gene (reference sequence). The trim removed 3 bases at V and 2 bases at J, leaving 2 bases unmatched. The CDR3 totals 13 residues. Partial CDR3 DNA: TGTGCCAGCGGTGGCTGGGGGACCTATGAACAGTAC. Its protein product is CASGGWGTYEQY. The entire CDR3 is CASGGWGTYEQYF.

About this clone itself: Germline and genes: mouse. Read sequence stops 1 residue before the CDR3 end, and the germline J gene provides the missing end. The chain recombines TRBV5 with TRBJ2-3; D is possibly TRBD2 (7 bases). V was trimmed by 0 bases and J by 4 bases, leaving 14 bases between them. The CDR3 is made up of 16 amino acids. The germline V gene encodes CDR1 LGHNA and CDR2 YNLKQL (reference sequence). The sequenced part of the CDR3 DNA is TGTGCCAGCAGCCAAGATTGGTGGGGGGCTTCAGAAACGCTGTAT. Encoded protein: CASSQDWWGASETLY. The CDR3 reads in full as CASSQDWWGASETLYF.

About this clone: The gene symbols are mouse symbols. The read stops 1 residue short of the end of the CDR3; the missing end is completed from the germline J gene. This chain uses TRBV1 with TRBJ2-7; TRBD2 matches at 12 bases. Trimming cost V 0 bases and J 6 bases; bases outside gene matches: 3. This CDR3 comprises 15 residues. CDR1 and CDR2 from the germline V gene are NSQYPW and LRSPGD (reference sequence). The CDR3 spells CTCSADGTGGLEQYF. CDR3 DNA, as far as it was read: TGCACCTGCAGTGCAGATGGGACTGGGGGGCTTGAACAGTAC. Drawing the rest from reference TRBV1 and TRBJ2-7, the complete variable domain is VTLLEQNPRWRLVPRGQAVNLRCILKNSQYPWMSWYQQDLQKQLQWLFTLRSPGDKEVKSLPGADYLATRVTDTELRLQVANMSQGRTLYCTCSADGTGGLEQYFGPGTRLTVL.

Concerning this clone: Gene names and germline refer to mouse. The read terminates 1 residue before the CDR3 end, so the remaining end is supplied by the germline J gene. The genes are TRBV5 and TRBJ2-7; maybe TRBD1 (7 bases). Germline V gene sequence: CDR1 LGHNA, CDR2 YNLKQL (reference sequence). The germline V and J ends were trimmed by 1 base and 7 bases, with 14 bases remaining between them. The CDR3 length is 14 residues. Partial CDR3 DNA: TGTGCCAGCAGCCAAGGACAGAGGGGGCGAGAACAGTAC. Protein sequence: CASSQGQRGREQY. The whole CDR3 sequence reads CASSQGQRGREQYF.

About this clone: Mouse gene names apply. The observed sequence ends 1 residue before the CDR3 terminus, with the missing tail filled in from the germline J gene. The chain uses TRBV4 and TRBJ2-7; 9 bases line up with TRBD2. The CDR3 is 15 amino acids. Looked up from germline, CDR1 is LGHDT and CDR2 is YNNKQL (reference sequence). V dropped 5 bases and J dropped 0; count of bases not matched to a gene: 5. The DNA read from the CDR3 is TGTGCCAGCAGCCCGACTGGGGGCCCCTCCTATGAACAGTAC. This codes for CASSPTGGPSYEQY. The CDR3 reads in full as CASSPTGGPSYEQYF.

A word on this clone: Gene names are mouse gene names. The read terminates 1 residue before the CDR3 end, so the remaining end is supplied by the germline J gene. This rearrangement joins TRBV13-2 to TRBJ2-4; TRBD2 matches at 9 bases. CDR1 and CDR2 (germline): NNHNN, SYGAGS (reference sequence). The V segment lost 3 bases and the J segment 3 bases; nucleotides outside the gene matches: 5. The CDR3 totals 15 residues. The part of the CDR3 DNA that was read is TGTGCCAGCGGTGTTCACTGGGGGGCCCAAAACACCTTGTAC. Protein product: CASGVHWGAQNTLY. The full-length CDR3 reads as CASGVHWGAQNTLYF.

As concerns this clone: The gene names given are mouse names. The CDR3 extends 1 residue past the end of the read, so its final part is completed from the germline J gene. The chain combines TRBV24 with TRBJ2-1; D is possibly TRBD1 (5 bases). Trimming removed 2 bases at V and 0 bases at J, with 11 bases between. CDR1 and CDR2 from the germline V gene are KGHTA and FRNEEI. The CDR3 is 16 amino acids. The DNA read from the CDR3 is TGTGCCAGCAGTCTGAACAGGACCGATAACTATGCTGAGCAGTTC. Protein product: CASSLNRTDNYAEQF. The CDR3 reads in full as CASSLNRTDNYAEQFF.

For this clone: Genes here carry mouse names. The read comes to an end 1 residue before the CDR3 does, leaving the germline J gene to fill in the end. The chain combines TRBV19 with TRBJ2-5; TRBD1 aligns across 8 bases. Germline V lookup: CDR1 FNHDT, CDR2 SITEND (reference sequence). J lost 5 bases, V lost 4 bases, and 3 bases had no gene match. The CDR3 totals 13 residues. The sequenced part of the CDR3 DNA is TGTGCCAGCAGTCCAGGGGGCTTAGACACCCAGTAC. Its translation: CASSPGGLDTQY. In full, the CDR3 is CASSPGGLDTQYF. The full variable domain, completed using reference TRBV19 and TRBJ2-5, is GGIITQTPKFLIGQEGQKLTLKCQQNFNHDTMYWYRQDSGKGLRLIYYSITENDLQKGDLSEGYDASREKKSSFSLTVTSAQKNEMAVFLCASSPGGLDTQYFGPGTRLLVL.

Details on this clone: Here the gene names and germline are mouse. The observed sequence ends 1 residue before the CDR3 terminus, with the missing tail filled in from the germline J gene. This chain uses TRBV5 with TRBJ2-4; possibly TRBD2 for D (7 bases). Germline CDR1 reads LGHNA; CDR2 reads YNLKQL (reference sequence). Trimming shortened V by 1 base and J by 2 bases, and 13 bases separated the two germline ends. The CDR3 spans 16 residues. The CDR3 loop is CASSQVSGGPQNTLYF. The CDR3 DNA, read in part, is TGTGCCAGCAGCCAAGTATCTGGGGGCCCTCAAAACACCTTGTAC.

On this clone itself: The gene names here belong to mouse. The sequence runs out 1 residue before the end of the CDR3; the remainder is reconstructed from the germline J gene. V usage is TRBV31 and J usage is TRBJ2-5, with 7 positions matching TRBD2. V lost 5 bases, J lost 0 bases, and 8 bases stayed unmatched. This CDR3 region has 15 residues. Germline V gene lookup returns CDR1 GKSSPN and CDR2 SITVG. The covered CDR3 bases are TGTGCCTGGGACGGGGCTGGGGGTAACCAAGACACCCAGTAC. Its protein is CAWDGAGGNQDTQY. The whole CDR3 reads CAWDGAGGNQDTQYF.

Of note for this clone: Mouse gene names and germline throughout. The covered CDR3 bases are TGCACCTGCAGTCCTGGGGGTCTCTCCTATGAACAGTAC. Amino acid sequence: CTCSPGGLSYEQY. The CDR3 as a whole reads CTCSPGGLSYEQYF. The genes are TRBV1 and TRBJ2-7; TRBD2 matches at 7 bases. Read data end 1 residue before the CDR3 end; the end is taken from the germline J gene. CDR1 NSQYPW and CDR2 LRSPGD come from the germline V gene (reference sequence). V shed 5 bases and J 0 bases; nucleotides not matched to a gene: 4. There are 14 residues in the CDR3.

This clone was seen a single time. The gene names here belong to mouse. The sequence runs out 1 residue before the end of the CDR3; the remainder is reconstructed from the germline J gene. The chain uses TRBV12-2 and TRBJ2-7; 10 bases match TRBD2. Germline V gene data show CDR1 as SGHLS and CDR2 as HYDKME. The junction had 4 bases not matched to a gene; V was cut back by 0 bases and J by 6 bases. This CDR3 has 14 amino acids. The part of the CDR3 DNA that was read is TGTGCCAGCTCTCTCCCGGGACTGGGGTTTGAACAGTAC. Translated, it gives CASSLPGLGFEQY. The full CDR3 sequence reads CASSLPGLGFEQYF.

The table lists this clone with a few counts. These gene names are mouse names. The CDR3 end falls 1 residue outside the read, so it is completed with the germline J gene. V gene TRBV5 combines with J gene TRBJ1-3, with D unresolved. Germline V gives CDR1 LGHNA, CDR2 YNLKQL (reference sequence). The germline V and J ends were trimmed by 0 bases and 4 bases, with 10 bases remaining between them. This CDR3 spans 15 amino acids. The CDR3 loop reads CASSQDMGRGNTLYF. The CDR3 bases that were read are TGTGCCAGCAGCCAAGATATGGGGAGGGGAAATACGCTCTAT.